This TCR beta chain was captured in a study of PD-1 blockade in classical Hodgkin lymphoma. Study-wide findings and caveats: By C4D1 there was a significant rise in CD4+ TCR diversity but not in CD8+ TCR diversity. Baseline diversity was lower in partial responders and progressors than complete responders. The study reported lower baseline TCR diversity in newly diagnosed patients than in healthy donors.

Clones were read by immunoSEQ multiplex PCR, and TCRdb kept only the in-frame ones, dropping some. Among 49,000 or so clones, over 60% were seen once, and the ten largest hold about 20%. The patients all showed relapse after autologous stem cell transplantation, while their brentuximab vedotin exposure varied. Complete response, partial response or progressive disease made up the best responses. To note about this clone: No antigen is known for it.

The source material was peripheral blood mononuclear cells (PBMCs), sampled before the second cycle of nivolumab. This clonotype was sampled from a human donor with classical Hodgkin lymphoma.

In nucleotides, the CDR3 is TGTGCCTGGAGTGTATTAGTAGTCTTGGGCCAACATGGCTACACCTTC. It codes for CAWSVLVVLGQHGYTF. The rearrangement uses TRBV30 and TRBJ1-2, with D hard to call. Germline V CDR1 and CDR2: GTSNPN, SVGIG (reference sequence). The ends were cut back, 0 bases at V and 6 bases at J, with 20 bases in the middle. CDR3 length equals 16 residues.